Listed below are T cell receptor beta chains from one sample, sequenced in a study of shared clonotypes between healthy human individuals. TCRdb's copy holds only in-frame clones and misses some; the assay was immunoSEQ multiplex PCR. The sample includes roughly 2,000,000 clones, over 85% seen only once; the top ten take approximately 1.2%. Sequencing was carried out using naive CD8+ T cells sorted from blood. The receptors here all came from a man aged 18 to 30 in good health. The CDR3 runs from the conserved cysteine through the conserved F or W. D genes are given only for firm matches. The size of a clone is reported for some rows only, either as once, few or many, or as a class for expanded clones.

>.|.|TRBV25-1|TRBJ1-2|15
TGTGCCAGCAGTGAATCTGGTGGGCTTAACTATGGCTACACCTTC
CASSESGGLNYGYTF
>.|TRBD1|TRBV23-1|TRBJ2-2|19
TGCGCCAGCAACCGCTTATGGACAGGGGTAGAAGGTTGCTCCGGGGAGCTGTTTTTT
CASNRLWTGVEGCSGELFF
>once|TRBD2|TRBV6-5|TRBJ2-7|15
TGTGCCAGCAGTTACTTGTTAGCGGGAGCAAATGAGCAGTACTTC
CASSYLLAGANEQYF
>.|.|TRBV27|TRBJ2-3|14
TGTGCCAGCAGTATACTAGGGAGTACAGATACGCAGTATTTT
CASSILGSTDTQYF
>.|TRBD2|TRBV5-5|TRBJ2-2|16
TGTGCCAGCAGCTTGGCCCTAGCGGGAGTGGTCGGGGAGCTGTTTTTT
CASSLALAGVVGELFF
>.|.|TRBV4-3|TRBJ2-6|19
TGCGCCAGCAGCCAAGTTCCTGGACAGATAAGCTCTGGGGCCAACGTCCTGACTTTC
CASSQVPGQISSGANVLTF
>once|TRBD2|TRBV6-5|TRBJ2-5|16
TGTGCCAGCAGTTGGGGTATGCGGGGGGGCCCGGAGACCCAGTACTTC
CASSWGMRGGPETQYF
>.|TRBD2|TRBV6-6|TRBJ2-1|15
TGTGCCAGCAGTCCCTATGGCGGGGGGAACAATGAGCAGTTCTTC
CASSPYGGGNNEQFF
>.|.|TRBV5-4|TRBJ1-4|16
TGTGCCAGCAGCGGAGACACAGTTGGTTCGTCGGAAAAACTGTTTTTT
CASSGDTVGSSEKLFF
>.|TRBD2|TRBV7-6|TRBJ2-7|14
TGTGCCAGCAGCCCCCGGACTAGCGGGGCCGAGCAGTACTTC
CASSPRTSGAEQYF
>.|.|TRBV9|TRBJ2-2|17
TGTGCCAGCAGCGTCCCCCGGGACACCGCCAACACCGGGGAGCTGTTTTTT
CASSVPRDTANTGELFF
>.|.|TRBV20-1|TRBJ2-3|11
TGCAGTGCTAGAGTACCAGATACGCAGTATTTT
CSARVPDTQYF
>.|.|TRBV27|TRBJ1-4|14
TGTGCCAGCAGTTTAAACAGGGACCATGAAAAACTGTTTTTT
CASSLNRDHEKLFF
>.|TRBD1|TRBV7-9|TRBJ2-7|16
TGTGCCAGCAGCCCGGCAGACGAGGGGGCCGTTTACGAGCAGTACTTC
CASSPADEGAVYEQYF